This T cell receptor beta chain was captured by sequencing in a study of blood T cell repertoires in COVID-19. Only in-frame clones appear in the TCRdb table, and some are missing; sequencing was by immunoSEQ multiplex PCR. The sample has 350,000 to 450,000 clones; approximately 89% are singletons. The V end was cut by 2 bases, the J end by 1 base, with 2 bases between. Looked up from germline, CDR1 is WSHSY and CDR2 is SAAADI. This CDR3 has 12 residues. This clone was seen a handful of times. The sequenced sample consisted of peripheral blood. The clonotype originates from a woman in her thirties or forties with COVID-19, enrolled during active disease. The V call is TRBV10-2, the J call TRBJ1-1; D is unclear. CDR3 residues: CASSERNTEAFF. Here the CDR3 DNA reads TGCGCCAGCAGTGAGCGGAACACTGAAGCTTTCTTT.